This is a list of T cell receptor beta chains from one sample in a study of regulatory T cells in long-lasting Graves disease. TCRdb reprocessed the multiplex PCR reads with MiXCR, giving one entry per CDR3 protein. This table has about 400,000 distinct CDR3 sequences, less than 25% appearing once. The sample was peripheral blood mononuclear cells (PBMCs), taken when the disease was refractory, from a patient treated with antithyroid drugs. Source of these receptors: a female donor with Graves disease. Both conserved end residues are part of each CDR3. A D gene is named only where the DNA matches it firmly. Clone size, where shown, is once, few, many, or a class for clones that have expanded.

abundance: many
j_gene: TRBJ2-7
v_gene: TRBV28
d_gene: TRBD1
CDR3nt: TGTGCCAGCAGGCTGGACAGGGCCTACGAGCAGTACTTC
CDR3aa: CASRLDRAYEQYF

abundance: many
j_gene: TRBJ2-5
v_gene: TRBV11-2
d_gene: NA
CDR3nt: TGTGCCAGCAGCTCGAGGACAGTGGGCCAAGAGACCCAGTACTTC
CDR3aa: CASSSRTVGQETQYF

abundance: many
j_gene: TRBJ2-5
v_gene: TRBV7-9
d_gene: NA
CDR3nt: TGTGCCAGCAGCTTAGCGCTTCCTTTTGGGGAGACCCAGTACTTC
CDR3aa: CASSLALPFGETQYF

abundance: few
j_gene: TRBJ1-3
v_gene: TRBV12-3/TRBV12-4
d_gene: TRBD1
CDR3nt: TGTGCCAGCAGACTAACAGGGGGCCCTGGAAACACCATATATTTT
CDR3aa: CASRLTGGPGNTIYF

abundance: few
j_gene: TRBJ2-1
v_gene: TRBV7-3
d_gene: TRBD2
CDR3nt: TGTGCCAGCAGCTTAGAGGGAGTGGCGGGAGGTAGAGACAATGAGCAGTTCTTC
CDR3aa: CASSLEGVAGGRDNEQFF

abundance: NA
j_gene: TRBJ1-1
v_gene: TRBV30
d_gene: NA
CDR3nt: TGTGCCTGGCCAAGGTGGTTGAACACTGAAGCTTTCTTT
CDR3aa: CAWPRWLNTEAFF

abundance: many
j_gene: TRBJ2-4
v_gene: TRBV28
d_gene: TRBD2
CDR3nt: TGTGCCAGCAGTCCGGGGACTAGCGGGAGGAAAAACATTCAGTACTTC
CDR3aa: CASSPGTSGRKNIQYF

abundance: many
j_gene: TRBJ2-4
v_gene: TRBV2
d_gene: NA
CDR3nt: TGTGCCAGCAGTGTTGGTAAAGCCAAAAACATTCAGTACTTC
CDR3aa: CASSVGKAKNIQYF

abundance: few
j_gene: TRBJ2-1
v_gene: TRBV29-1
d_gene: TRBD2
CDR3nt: TGCAGCGTTGAATTGGTGCTAGCGGGAGATGAGCAGTTCTTC
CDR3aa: CSVELVLAGDEQFF

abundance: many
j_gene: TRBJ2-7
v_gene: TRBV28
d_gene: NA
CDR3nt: TGTGCCAGCGGCAGGGCCCTCTCCTACGAGCAGTACTTC
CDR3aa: CASGRALSYEQYF

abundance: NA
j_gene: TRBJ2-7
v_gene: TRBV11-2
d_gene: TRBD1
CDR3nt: TGTGCCAGCAGCTTAGGTGGACAGGGGGCCTCCTACGAGCAGTACTTC
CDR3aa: CASSLGGQGASYEQYF

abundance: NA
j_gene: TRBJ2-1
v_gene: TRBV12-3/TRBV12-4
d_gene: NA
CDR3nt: TGTGCCAGCAGTTTAGGGGCCAACAATGAGCAGTTCTTC
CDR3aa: CASSLGANNEQFF

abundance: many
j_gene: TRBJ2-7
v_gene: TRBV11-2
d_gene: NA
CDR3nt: TGTGCCAGCAGCTTAGTAGGAGGTGAGGCCTACGAGCAGTACTTC
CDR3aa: CASSLVGGEAYEQYF

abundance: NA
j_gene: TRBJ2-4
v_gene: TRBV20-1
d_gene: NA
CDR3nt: TGCAGCCCCAGGGGAGGTCGAGCCAAAAACATTCAGTACTTC
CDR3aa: CSPRGGRAKNIQYF

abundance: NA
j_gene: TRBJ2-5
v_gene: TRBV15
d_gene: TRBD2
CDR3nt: TGTGCCACCACACGGGGGGGGTACCAAGAGACCCAGTACTTC
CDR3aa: CATTRGGYQETQYF

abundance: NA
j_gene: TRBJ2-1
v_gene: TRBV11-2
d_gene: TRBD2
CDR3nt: TGTGCCAGCAGCTTAAGCGGGAGGGAGTTCGATGAGCAGTTCTTC
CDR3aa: CASSLSGREFDEQFF

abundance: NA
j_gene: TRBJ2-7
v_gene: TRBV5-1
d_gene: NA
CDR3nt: TGCGCCAGCAGCTTGGTGGGACACGAGGGAAACGAGCAGTACTTC
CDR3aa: CASSLVGHEGNEQYF

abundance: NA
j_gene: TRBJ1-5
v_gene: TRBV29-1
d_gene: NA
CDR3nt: TGCAGCGTTGGGGGGACACCAGATAGCAATCAGCCCCAGCATTTT
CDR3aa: CSVGGTPDSNQPQHF

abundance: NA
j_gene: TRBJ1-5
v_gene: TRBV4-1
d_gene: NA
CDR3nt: TGCGCCAGCAGCCAAGTGGGAGAAGGCCAGCCCCAGCATTTT
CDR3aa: CASSQVGEGQPQHF

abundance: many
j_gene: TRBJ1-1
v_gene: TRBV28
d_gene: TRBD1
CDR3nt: TGTGCCAGCAGGGACAGGGGGCGGAACACTGAAGCTTTCTTT
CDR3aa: CASRDRGRNTEAFF

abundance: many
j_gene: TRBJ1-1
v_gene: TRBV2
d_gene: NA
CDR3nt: TGTGCCAGCGGCTTATTGAGGGTGAACACTGAAGCTTTCTTT
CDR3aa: CASGLLRVNTEAFF

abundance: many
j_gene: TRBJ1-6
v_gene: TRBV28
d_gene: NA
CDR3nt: TGTGCCAGCAGCACTCCGACAGGATCTATTCCGCCCCTCCACTTT
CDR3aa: CASSTPTGSIPPLHF

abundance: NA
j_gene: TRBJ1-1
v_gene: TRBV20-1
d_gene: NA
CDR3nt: TGCAGTGCTAGAGTTAGCCAGAACACTGAAGCTTTCTTT
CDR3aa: CSARVSQNTEAFF

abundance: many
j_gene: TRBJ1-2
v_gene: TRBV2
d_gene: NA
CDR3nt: TGTGCCAGCAGGCCGGGGGTCGATGGCTACACCTTC
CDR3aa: CASRPGVDGYTF

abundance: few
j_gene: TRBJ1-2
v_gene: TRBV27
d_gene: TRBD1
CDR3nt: TGTGCCAGCAGTCCGTACCCGGGACAGTTTTTTGGTGCCACCTTC
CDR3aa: CASSPYPGQFFGATF

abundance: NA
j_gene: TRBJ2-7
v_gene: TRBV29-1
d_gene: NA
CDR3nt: TGCAGCGGGGGGGTTGGGTACGAGCAGTACTTC
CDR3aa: CSGGVGYEQYF

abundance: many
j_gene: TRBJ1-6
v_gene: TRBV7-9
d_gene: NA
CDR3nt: TGTGCCAGCAGCTTAATCGCAGCCCTACATAATTCACCCCTCCACTTT
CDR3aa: CASSLIAALHNSPLHF

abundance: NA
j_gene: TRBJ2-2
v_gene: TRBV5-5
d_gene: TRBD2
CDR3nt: TGTGCCAGCAGCTTGGGACGGGAGGCGAACACCGGGGAGCTGTTTTTT
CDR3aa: CASSLGREANTGELFF

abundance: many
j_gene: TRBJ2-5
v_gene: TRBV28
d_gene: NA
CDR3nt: TGTGCCAGCAGTAGACGGGAGTACCAAGAGACCCAGTACTTC
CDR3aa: CASSRREYQETQYF

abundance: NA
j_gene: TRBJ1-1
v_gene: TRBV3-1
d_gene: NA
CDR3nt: TGTGCCAGCAGCCCCCATCCGAACACTGAAGCTTTCTTT
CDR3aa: CASSPHPNTEAFF

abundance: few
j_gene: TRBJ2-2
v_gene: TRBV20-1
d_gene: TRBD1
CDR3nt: TGCAGTGCTGGGCAGGGGGCCGGGGAGCTGTTTTTT
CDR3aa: CSAGQGAGELFF

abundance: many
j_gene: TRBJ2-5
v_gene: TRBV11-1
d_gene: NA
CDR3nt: TGTGCCAGCAGCCGAGAGGGGTATGAAGAGACCCAGTACTTC
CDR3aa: CASSREGYEETQYF

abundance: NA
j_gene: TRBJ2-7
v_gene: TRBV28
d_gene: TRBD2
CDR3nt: TGTGCCAGCACTGCGGGACTAGCGGGAGTTGAGCAGTACTTC
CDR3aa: CASTAGLAGVEQYF

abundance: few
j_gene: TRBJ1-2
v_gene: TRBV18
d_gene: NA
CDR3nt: TGTGCCAGCTCACCAACAACAGAGGATGGCTACACCTTC
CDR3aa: CASSPTTEDGYTF

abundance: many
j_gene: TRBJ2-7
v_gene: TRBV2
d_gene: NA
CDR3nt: TGTGCCAGCAGTGAAGACGGCCCTCCCTCCGAGCAGTACTTC
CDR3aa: CASSEDGPPSEQYF

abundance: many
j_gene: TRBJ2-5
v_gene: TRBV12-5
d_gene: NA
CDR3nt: TGTGCTAGTGGTCTTGACAGTCAGAAGGGTCGGACCCAGTACTTC
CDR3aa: CASGLDSQKGRTQYF

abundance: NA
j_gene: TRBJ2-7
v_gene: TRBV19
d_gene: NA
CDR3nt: TGTGCCAGTAGTGCCGGGTCAATTTCCTACGAGCAGTACTTC
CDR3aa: CASSAGSISYEQYF

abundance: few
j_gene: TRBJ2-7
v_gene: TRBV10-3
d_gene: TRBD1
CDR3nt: TGTGCCATCCGTGGTCCGGGACAGGGAGGGGACGAGCAGTACTTC
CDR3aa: CAIRGPGQGGDEQYF

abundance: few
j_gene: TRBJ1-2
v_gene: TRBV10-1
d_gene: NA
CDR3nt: TGCGCCAGCAGTGAGTCGATTGGAGGGAACTATGGCTACACCTTC
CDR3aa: CASSESIGGNYGYTF

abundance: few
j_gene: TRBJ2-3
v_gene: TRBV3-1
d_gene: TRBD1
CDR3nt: TGTGCCAGCAGCCAAGCTGGACAGGTTTTATTTGCGCAGTATTTT
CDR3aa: CASSQAGQVLFAQYF

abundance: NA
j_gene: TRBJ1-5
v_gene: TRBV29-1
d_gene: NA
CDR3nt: TGCAGCGCCGGACAGCAAAATCAGCCCCAGCATTTT
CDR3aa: CSAGQQNQPQHF

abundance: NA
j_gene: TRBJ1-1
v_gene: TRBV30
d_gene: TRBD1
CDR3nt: TGTGCCTGGACGGGACAGCGGAACACTGAAGCTTTCTTT
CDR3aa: CAWTGQRNTEAFF

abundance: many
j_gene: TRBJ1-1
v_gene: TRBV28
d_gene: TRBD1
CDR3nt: TGTGCCAGCAGTCCCCACCCAGGACAGGGGGCGACTGAAGCTTTCTTT
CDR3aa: CASSPHPGQGATEAFF

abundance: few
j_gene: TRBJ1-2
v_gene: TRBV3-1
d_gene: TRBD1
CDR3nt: TGTGCCAGCAGCCAAGGACAGGGTTTACTCAACTATGGCTACACCTTC
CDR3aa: CASSQGQGLLNYGYTF

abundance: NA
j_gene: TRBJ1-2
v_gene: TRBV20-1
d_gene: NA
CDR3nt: TGCAGTGCTGGACCCAGCGGGGCAGCTAACTATGGCTACACCTTC
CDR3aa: CSAGPSGAANYGYTF